The 32 T cell receptor beta chains below all came from one sample that was sequenced in a study of T cells in narcolepsy. Clones were read by immunoSEQ multiplex PCR, and TCRdb kept only the in-frame ones, dropping some. The data show about 27,000 clones, around 86% seen once. The sequencing sample was made of CD45RA- memory CD4+ T cells from PBMCs. The receptors were sampled from a human donor with narcolepsy.

The CDR3 coding sequence is TGTGCCAGCAGCCTTTCACAGGGTGGCGAGCAGTACTTC. As protein: CASSLSQGGEQYF. The V call is TRBV11-1, the J call TRBJ2-7; the D gene is possibly TRBD1 (6 bases). The CDR3 is 13 amino acids. Germline CDR1 reads SGHAT; CDR2 reads FQDESV (reference sequence). V lost 5 bases and J 6 bases, leaving 14 bases between the germline ends.

As concerns this clone: The same CDR3 can be traced to other DNA sequences in this sample. The chain combines TRBV14 with TRBJ1-2; maybe TRBD1 (5 bases). The CDR3 is 13 amino acids. Per germline, CDR1 SGHDN and CDR2 FVKESK. V was clipped by 1 base and J by 2 bases, with 5 bases between them. Here the CDR3 DNA reads TGTGCCAGCAGCCAAGGGGGGAACTATGGCTACACCTTC. This translates into CASSQGGNYGYTF. Complete variable domain (other parts from reference TRBV14 and TRBJ1-2): EAGVTQFPSHSVIEKGQTVTLRCDPISGHDNLYWYRRVMGKEIKFLLHFVKESKQDESGMPNNRFLAERTGGTYSTLKVQPAELEDSGVYFCASSQGGNYGYTFGSGTRLTVV.

V is TRBV6-1 and J is TRBJ1-6, with D hard to call. V lost 7 bases and J 6 bases, leaving 13 bases between the germline ends. The CDR3 spans 14 residues. Germline CDR1 MNHNS, CDR2 SASEGT. The CDR3 DNA is TGTGCCAGCATGGAGAGAGAAGGTAATTCACCCCTCCACTTT. Translation gives CASMEREGNSPLHF.

This chain joins TRBV28 and TRBJ2-1, with D uncertain. Germline V gene lookup returns CDR1 MDHEN and CDR2 SYDVKM. The CDR3 length is 13 residues. Trimming shortened V by 5 bases and J by 7 bases, and 12 bases separated the two germline ends. Written as DNA, the CDR3 is TGTGCCAGCAGTCTCCCCGACCTGAATGAGCAGTTCTTC. It is translated as CASSLPDLNEQFF.

The rearrangement uses TRBV5-4 and TRBJ2-5, with 7 bases matching TRBD2. Trimming at V came to 2 bases and at J to 1 base, leaving 2 bases not matched to a gene. This CDR3 has 14 residues. From germline, CDR1 is SGHNT and CDR2 YYREEE (reference sequence). The chain's CDR3 is CASSLRGGQETQYF. The CDR3 DNA is TGTGCCAGCAGCTTACGCGGGGGCCAAGAGACCCAGTACTTC.

The table lists this clone with a few counts. The chain couples TRBV7-9 to TRBJ1-2; D remains unclear. The germline V gene has CDR1 SEHNR and CDR2 FQNEAQ (reference sequence). V lost 5 bases and J lost 2, with 12 bases in between. This CDR3 is 14 amino acids long. The CDR3, as DNA: TGTGCCAGCAGCCCTGGACGGGCGAACTATGGCTACACCTTC. This sequence encodes CASSPGRANYGYTF.

The chain joins TRBV7-8 to TRBJ2-1; weak D call: TRBD2 (7 bases). This CDR3 has 19 residues. CDR1 is SGHVS and CDR2 is FQNEAQ in the germline V gene. Trimming removed 0 bases from V and 1 base from J, with 19 bases in between. The CDR3 is CASSLATGLGPTSYNEQFF. CDR3 coding DNA: TGTGCCAGCAGCTTAGCGACAGGACTAGGACCAACTTCCTACAATGAGCAGTTCTTC.

J is TRBJ2-1 and V is TRBV5-1; D is perhaps TRBD2 (5 bases). Germline V gene data show CDR1 as SGHRS and CDR2 as YFSETQ. This CDR3 region has 17 residues. The ends were cut back, 4 bases at V and 0 bases at J, with 17 bases in the middle. The CDR3, as DNA: TGCGCCAGCAGCACAAAAAAAGGACTTGGCTCCTACAATGAGCAGTTCTTC. Translating it yields CASSTKKGLGSYNEQFF.

To note about this clone: A read error may account for a junction end that differs from germline. The identical CDR3 is also encoded by other nucleotide sequences in the sample. The CDR3 nucleotides read TGTGCCAGCAGGGAAGGGGGTTATGGCTACACCTTC. It encodes CASREGGYGYTF. The chain links TRBV2 to TRBJ1-2, with D tentatively TRBD1 (6 bases). Germline assignment: CDR1 SNHLY and CDR2 FYNNEI. The CDR3 runs 12 residues.

This sequence joins TRBV5-1 and TRBJ2-1, with D unclear. The CDR3 contains 14 residues. The germline V and J ends were trimmed by 0 bases and 3 bases, with 7 bases remaining between them. The germline V gene encodes CDR1 SGHRS and CDR2 YFSETQ. The CDR3 DNA reads as TGCGCCAGCAGCTTGGAGGCCCTCTACAATGAGCAGTTCTTC. This translates into CASSLEALYNEQFF.

The genes are TRBV10-2 and TRBJ2-5, with D maybe TRBD2 (6 bases). Trimming took off 2 bases at V and 5 bases at J, with 15 bases between the two ends. CDR1 and CDR2 (germline): WSHSY, SAAADI. The CDR3 totals 15 residues. The CDR3 sequence is CASSEASSVGETQYF. In nucleotides, the CDR3 is TGCGCCAGCAGTGAGGCCTCTAGCGTAGGGGAGACCCAGTACTTC.

This chain connects TRBV15 to TRBJ1-3, with a possible D match to TRBD1 (6 bases). Looked up from germline, CDR1 is LNHNV and CDR2 is YYDKDF (reference sequence). This CDR3 has 14 residues. V was clipped by 6 bases and J by 9 bases, with 18 bases between them. The CDR3: CATRRGTSEVTIYF. In nucleotides, the CDR3 is TGTGCCACCAGAAGGGGGACCTCTGAAGTCACCATATATTTT.

V and J are TRBV4-1 and TRBJ1-4, with D uncertain. Germline CDR1 and CDR2: MGHRA and YSYEKL. V shed 4 bases and J shed 7 bases, with 19 bases lying between them. The CDR3 runs 16 residues. CDR3 amino acids: CASSRRIQVDGEKLFF. CDR3 sequence (DNA): TGCGCCAGCAGCCGCCGGATTCAGGTGGATGGTGAAAAACTGTTTTTT.

CDR3 nucleotides: TGTGCCAGCAGGGCCGGGCAGGGGAGCACTGAAGCTTTCTTT. This encodes CASRAGQGSTEAFF. The rearrangement links TRBV6-1 to TRBJ1-1, with D tentatively TRBD1 (6 bases). CDR1 and CDR2 from the germline V gene are MNHNS and SASEGT. The CDR3 covers 14 residues. The germline V and J ends were trimmed by 6 bases and 4 bases, with 15 bases remaining between them.

V usage is TRBV18 and J usage is TRBJ2-2; either TRBD1 or TRBD2 may supply D (5 bases each). This CDR3 is 18 amino acids long. V was cut by 3 bases and J by 7 bases, with 24 bases left in between. Germline CDR1 KGHSH, CDR2 LQKENI. CDR3 in DNA: TGTGCCAGCTCACCGGTTCGCGTCAGGACATCGGCGGGCGGGGAGCTGTTTTTT. This gives the protein CASSPVRVRTSAGGELFF.

Note on this clone: The same CDR3 can be traced to other DNA sequences in this sample. The chain employs TRBV5-1 and TRBJ2-1; TRBD2 matches at 9 bases. The length of the CDR3 is 15 residues. Germline V gene data show CDR1 as SGHRS and CDR2 as YFSETQ. V lost 0 bases to trimming and J lost 5 bases; unmatched junction nucleotides: 3. The CDR3 is CASSLVLAGNNEQFF. The CDR3 nucleotides are TGCGCCAGCAGCTTGGTTCTAGCGGGGAACAATGAGCAGTTCTTC.

Within the sample, this clone is medium-sized. This sequence joins TRBV18 and TRBJ1-2, with 7 nucleotides matching TRBD1. The CDR3 is 14 amino acids. The V gene's germline CDR1 is KGHSH and CDR2 LQKENI. The V and J ends lost 5 bases and 9 bases, in that order; junction bases with no gene match: 12. The CDR3 bases are TGTGCCAGCTCAGGAGGGACAGCCGCTGGGAGCTACACCTTC. The encoded protein is CASSGGTAAGSYTF. Based on the CDR3 plus reference TRBV18 and TRBJ1-2, the full variable domain is NAGVMQNPRHLVRRRGQEARLRCSPMKGHSHVYWYRQLPEEGLKFMVYLQKENIIDESGMPKERFSAEFPKEGPSILRIQQVVRGDSAAYFCASSGGTAAGSYTFGSGTRLTVV.

The rearrangement links TRBV7-9 to TRBJ1-1; 12 bases map to TRBD1. With 5 bases clipped from V and 3 bases from J, the junction kept 10 bases outside the gene matches. The CDR3 runs 17 residues. Germline assignment: CDR1 SEHNR and CDR2 FQNEAQ (reference sequence). The CDR3 loop reads CASSPGTGGSWDTEAFF. In DNA, the CDR3 is TGTGCCAGCAGCCCCGGGACAGGGGGCTCATGGGACACTGAAGCTTTCTTT.

Note on this clone: The same CDR3 also results from other DNA sequences found in this sample. V and J are TRBV23-1 and TRBJ2-7; TRBD2 is a possible D gene (5 bases). TRBV23-1 qualifies as an ORF whose function is uncertain. Trimming took 2 bases from V and 5 from J, leaving 13 bases between them. This CDR3 has 14 residues. CDR3 DNA sequence: TGCGCCAGCAGTCAACGAGGGTATGCCCACGAGCAGTACGTC. Its protein is CASSQRGYAHEQYV.

This chain joins TRBV11-2 and TRBJ2-1; tentatively, D is TRBD2 (6 bases). Trimming removed 2 bases at V and 6 bases at J, with 17 bases between. This CDR3 is built from 16 residues. The germline gives CDR1 SGHAT, CDR2 FQNNGV. The CDR3 reads CASSLRGSVRGNEQFF. The CDR3 DNA reads as TGTGCCAGCAGCTTACGGGGGAGCGTACGGGGCAATGAGCAGTTCTTC.

This sequence joins TRBV28 and TRBJ2-7; 8 nucleotides agree with TRBD1. The CDR3 consists of 15 residues. Germline trimming cut 6 bases from V and 4 bases from J; bases unmatched to any gene: 11. CDR1 MDHEN and CDR2 SYDVKM come from the germline V gene. The CDR3 is CASRPSDRGGYEQYV. The CDR3 DNA sequence: TGTGCCAGCAGACCCTCCGACAGGGGTGGGTACGAGCAGTACGTC.

This chain links TRBV28 with TRBJ1-5, with no clear D. V was shortened by 3 bases and J by 1 base, with 13 bases between the two germline ends. The length of the CDR3 is 16 residues. CDR1 MDHEN and CDR2 SYDVKM come from the germline V gene. The CDR3 is CASSFEPYQSNQPQHF. The CDR3, as DNA: TGTGCCAGCAGTTTTGAACCATATCAAAGCAATCAGCCCCAGCATTTT. Looking up the rest from reference TRBV28 and TRBJ1-5 gives the full variable domain: DVKVTQSSRYLVKRTGEKVFLECVQDMDHENMFWYRQDPGLGLRLIYFSYDVKMKEKGDIPEGYSVSREKKERFSLILESASTNQTSMYLCASSFEPYQSNQPQHFGDGTRLSIL.

The V and J genes are TRBV6-1 and TRBJ2-7, with 8 positions matching TRBD1. The junction had 11 bases not matched to a gene; V was cut back by 10 bases and J by 3 bases. The CDR3 length is 14 residues. Germline V lookup: CDR1 MNHNS, CDR2 SASEGT. The CDR3 DNA reads as TGTGCCACCACCCGCCGGGACAGGATCTACGAGCAGTACTTC. Translated: CATTRRDRIYEQYF.

J is TRBJ1-5 and V is TRBV28; D ambiguous. This CDR3 spans 14 amino acids. In germline, CDR1 is MDHEN, CDR2 SYDVKM. The V end lost 1 base, the J end lost 2 bases, and 6 bases lay between the germline ends. The CDR3 sequence: CASSLSNGNQPQHF. DNA of the CDR3: TGTGCCAGCAGTTTATCAAACGGCAATCAGCCCCAGCATTTT.

This sequence joins TRBV27 and TRBJ2-1, with a tentative D call TRBD1 (7 bases). The V gene's germline CDR1 is MNHEY and CDR2 SMNVEV (reference sequence). V was pared by 8 bases and J by 1 base, with 15 bases between. The CDR3 extends over 15 amino acids. As DNA, the CDR3 is TGTGCCAGCTTGAGGGCAGGGGGGTCCTACAATGAGCAGTTCTTC. Translating it yields CASLRAGGSYNEQFF.

This rearrangement joins TRBV2 to TRBJ2-3, with 12 nucleotides matching TRBD2. There are 13 residues in the CDR3. After removal of 5 bases from V and 15 bases from J, the junction contained 9 bases not matched to a gene. Germline V gene sequence: CDR1 SNHLY, CDR2 FYNNEI. CDR3 DNA: TGTGCCAGCAGTTTTGAAACTAGCGGGGGGCTTTATTTT. Translating it yields CASSFETSGGLYF.

The V and J genes are TRBV6-1 and TRBJ1-2, with a tentative D call TRBD1 (6 bases). Trimming took off 2 bases at V and 3 bases at J, with 13 bases between the two ends. The CDR3 is 15 amino acids. From germline, CDR1 is MNHNS and CDR2 SASEGT. CDR3 amino acids: CASSERGRGDYGYTF. In nucleotides, the CDR3 is TGTGCCAGCAGTGAACGGGGGCGGGGAGACTATGGCTACACCTTC.

This clone turned up a few times. This chain joins TRBV7-2 and TRBJ2-5; maybe TRBD2 (7 bases). This CDR3 is 13 amino acids long. Germline V gene sequence: CDR1 SGHTA, CDR2 FQGNSA. Trimming pared 7 bases from V and 5 bases from J, leaving 14 bases between. The CDR3: CASNRGAAETQYF. DNA for the CDR3: TGTGCCAGCAACCGGGGGGCCGCGGAGACCCAGTACTTC. Supplemented by reference TRBV7-2 and TRBJ2-5, the full variable domain reads GAGVSQSPSNKVTEKGKDVELRCDPISGHTALYWYRQSLGQGLEFLIYFQGNSAPDKSGLPSDRFSAERTGGSVSTLTIQRTQQEDSAVYLCASNRGAAETQYFGPGTRLLVL.

This sequence joins TRBV7-2 and TRBJ2-7; 12 nucleotides align to TRBD1. Germline V lookup: CDR1 SGHTA, CDR2 FQGNSA. The ends lost 4 bases at V and 6 bases at J; junction bases unmatched: 4. The CDR3 is 14 residues long. The CDR3: CASSYRDRGREQYF. The CDR3 region has the DNA TGTGCCAGCAGCTATAGGGACAGGGGGCGCGAGCAGTACTTC.

This clone was recorded only once. The chain joins TRBV9 to TRBJ1-2; D call uncertain. CDR1 is SGDLS, CDR2 YYNGEE, per germline. This CDR3 is 15 amino acids long. Trimming removed 3 bases at V and 1 base at J, with 13 bases between. The CDR3 reads CASSASGGFNYGYTF. For the CDR3, the DNA is TGTGCCAGCAGCGCCTCGGGAGGATTTAACTATGGCTACACCTTC.

The chain employs TRBV5-5 and TRBJ1-3; TRBD1 agrees at 7 bases. This CDR3 is built from 15 residues. Per the germline V gene, CDR1 is SGHKS and CDR2 is YYEKEE (reference sequence). Unmatched junction bases numbered 2, after V lost 0 bases and J lost 2 bases. The CDR3 DNA sequence: TGTGCCAGCAGCTTGGGGACAGGTCCTGGAAACACCATATATTTT. This translates into CASSLGTGPGNTIYF.

The rearrangement joins TRBV7-9 to TRBJ1-2, with D perhaps TRBD1 (6 bases). Germline-derived CDR1 and CDR2 are SEHNR and FQNEAQ (reference sequence). CDR3 size: 17 residues. V was shortened by 7 bases and J by 2 bases, with 23 bases between the two germline ends. CDR3 protein: CASTRTGGTQRNYGYTF. CDR3 bases: TGTGCCAGCACTCGTACAGGAGGGACACAAAGGAACTATGGCTACACCTTC.